What follows are 29 T cell receptor beta chains derived from one specimen sequenced in a study of lymphopenia after photon versus proton radiotherapy. The protocol was immunoSEQ multiplex PCR, while the TCRdb copy is restricted to in-frame clones and leaves out a portion. Of roughly 67,000 clones listed, roughly 91% are singletons. This specimen was peripheral blood, taken from a patient treated with photon-based radiotherapy. All receptors come from a woman in her 70s with pancreatic cancer.

The chain has TRBV25-1 and TRBJ1-2; D unclear. Trimming cost V 7 bases and J 0 bases, with 9 bases left between them. Germline V CDR1 and CDR2: MGHDK, SYGVNS. This CDR3 spans 13 amino acids. The CDR3 DNA sequence: TGTGCCAGCATGGCAGCTACTAACTATGGCTACACCTTC. This sequence encodes CASMAATNYGYTF.

The gene calls are TRBV7-9 and TRBJ2-5; weak D call: TRBD2 (5 bases). CDR1 SEHNR and CDR2 FQNEAQ come from the germline V gene (reference sequence). Trimming pared 1 base from V and 0 bases from J, leaving 15 bases between. The CDR3 totals 17 residues. The CDR3 DNA follows: TGTGCCAGCAGCTTAGAACGGACTCCAATGTACCAAGAGACCCAGTACTTC. It specifies CASSLERTPMYQETQYF.

The chain uses TRBV12-5 and TRBJ2-2, with D possibly TRBD2 on 7 matching bases. The germline gives CDR1 LGHNT, CDR2 FRNRAP. V was trimmed by 6 bases and J by 0 bases, leaving 14 bases between them. The CDR3 length is 16 residues. The CDR3 region is CASGHGRDTNTGELFF. CDR3 bases: TGTGCTAGTGGACATGGGAGGGACACGAACACCGGGGAGCTGTTTTTT.

The chain employs TRBV21-1 and TRBJ2-4; the table gives TRBD1 as D, unverified against the DNA. TRBV21-1 is flagged as a pseudogene. The CDR3 covers 16 residues. CDR3 sequence: CASSPLRQLAKNIQYF. The CDR3 bases are TGTGCCAGCAGCCCCCTTCGACAGCTAGCCAAAAACATTCAGTACTTC.

This chain connects TRBV7-9 to TRBJ2-7; D may be TRBD2 (7 bases). Germline V gives CDR1 SEHNR, CDR2 FQNEAQ (reference sequence). Trimming left V 1 base short and J 2 bases short, with 18 bases between. The CDR3 is made up of 17 amino acids. The CDR3 nucleotides are TGTGCCAGCAGCTTAGGGAGGACGGGGGGCGGAACCTACGAGCAGTACTTC. It translates to CASSLGRTGGGTYEQYF.

This rearrangement joins TRBV4-2 to TRBJ1-5; 11 bases match TRBD1. V was pared by 0 bases and J by 6 bases, with 1 base of the junction left unmatched. The CDR3 is 15 residues long. Germline values: CDR1 LGHNA, CDR2 YNFKEQ. The CDR3 bases are TGTGCCAGCAGCCAAGACGGGACAGGGGGTCAGCCCCAGCATTTT. Translation gives CASSQDGTGGQPQHF.

The V gene is TRBV4-1, the J gene TRBJ1-2; D gene unclear. CDR1 and CDR2 (germline): MGHRA, YSYEKL. CDR3 length: 17 amino acids. Trimming took off 3 bases at V and 6 bases at J, with 23 bases between the two ends. CDR3 residues: CASSHVLGRSKPDGYTF. The CDR3 DNA follows: TGCGCCAGCAGCCATGTGTTGGGCAGGAGCAAACCTGATGGCTACACCTTC.

The chain links TRBV7-3 to TRBJ2-2, with 7 bases lining up with TRBD2. The CDR3 extends over 12 amino acids. With V trimmed by 8 bases and J by 7 bases, 4 bases remained unmatched. Germline assignment: CDR1 SGHTA and CDR2 FQGTGA. CDR3 nucleotide sequence: TGTGCCAGCCGGGCGGGGGTCGGGGAGCTGTTTTTT. As protein: CASRAGVGELFF.

The V call is TRBV29-1, the J call TRBJ2-5, with 13 bases fitting TRBD2. The V segment lost 3 bases and the J segment 1 base; nucleotides outside the gene matches: 5. This CDR3 contains 16 residues. Germline CDR1 SQVTM, CDR2 ANQGSEA. DNA for the CDR3: TGCAGCGTTGATAGGGGACTAGCGGGATTCCAAGAGACCCAGTACTTC. As protein: CSVDRGLAGFQETQYF. The full variable domain, with the rest looked up from reference TRBV29-1 and TRBJ2-5, is SAVISQKPSRDICQRGTSLTIQCQVDSQVTMMFWYRQQPGQSLTLIATANQGSEATYESGFVIDKFPISRPNLTFSTLTVSNMSPEDSSIYLCSVDRGLAGFQETQYFGPGTRLLVL.

The gene calls are TRBV6-6 and TRBJ1-1; no definite D call. Germline V gene sequence: CDR1 MNHNY, CDR2 SVGAGI (reference sequence). This CDR3 comprises 16 residues. Trimming removed 4 bases at V and 1 base at J, with 16 bases between. The DNA for the CDR3 is TGTGCCAGCAGTTCTCTGGGTCCTACCGAGAACACTGAAGCTTTCTTT. Amino acids: CASSSLGPTENTEAFF.

The J gene is TRBJ1-6, the V gene TRBV28, with no clear D. Germline CDR1 and CDR2: MDHEN and SYDVKM. This CDR3 comprises 13 residues. V gave up 4 bases and J gave up 6 bases, with 7 bases separating them. CDR3 residues: CASSSSGNSPLHF. CDR3 nucleotide sequence: TGTGCCAGCAGTTCGTCGGGTAATTCACCCCTCCACTTT.

J is TRBJ1-2 and V is TRBV5-4; no clear D. The CDR3 sequence is 15 residues long. Germline CDR1 reads SGHNT; CDR2 reads YYREEE (reference sequence). The germline V and J ends were trimmed by 0 bases and 4 bases, with 13 bases remaining between them. DNA of the CDR3: TGTGCCAGCAGCTTGGGTGGGGTCTCCCTCTATGGCTACACCTTC. It yields the protein CASSLGGVSLYGYTF.

The V gene is TRBV19, the J gene TRBJ1-2; tentatively, D is TRBD1 (5 bases). The CDR3 covers 17 residues. Trimming removed 5 bases from V and 2 bases from J, with 21 bases in between. Germline CDR1 LNHDA, CDR2 SQIVND (reference sequence). DNA of the CDR3: TGTGCCAGTAGTTCTACATATGGAGGGACTCGAAACTATGGCTACACCTTC. This translates into CASSSTYGGTRNYGYTF.

The CDR3 reads CASSGQRDRVADTQYF. The CDR3 bases are TGTGCCAGCAGCGGTCAGAGGGACAGGGTGGCAGATACGCAGTATTTT. This chain joins TRBV5-6 and TRBJ2-3; 9 positions match TRBD1. V shed 4 bases, J shed 4 bases, and the junction held 10 bases outside the gene matches. Germline assignment: CDR1 SGHDT and CDR2 YYEEEE. The CDR3 spans 16 residues.

V and J are TRBV7-2 and TRBJ2-7; TRBD1 is a possible D gene (6 bases). Trimming took 2 bases from V and 2 from J, leaving 13 bases between them. Germline loops: CDR1 SGHTA, CDR2 FQGNSA. The CDR3 runs 15 residues. The CDR3 loop reads CASSLNGGLAYEQYF. The CDR3, as DNA: TGTGCCAGCAGCTTAAATGGGGGCCTGGCCTACGAGCAGTACTTC.

The chain joins TRBV4-3 to TRBJ2-1; maybe TRBD2 (5 bases). This CDR3 is built from 16 residues. The germline CDR1 and CDR2 sequences are LGHNA and YSLEER. V lost 2 bases and J lost 8, with 19 bases in between. The CDR3 DNA is TGCGCCAGCAGCCAACTCAAGAGGGCTGTTATCGATGAGCAGTTCTTC. Its protein product is CASSQLKRAVIDEQFF.

The sample holds one count of this clone. Distinct nucleotide sequences in the sample also encode this CDR3. The chain uses TRBV6-6 and TRBJ2-7; 7 bases map to TRBD1. CDR3 length equals 13 residues. Per the germline V gene, CDR1 is MNHNY and CDR2 is SVGAGI (reference sequence). V was clipped by 6 bases and J by 3 bases; unmatched bases: 5. CDR3 in DNA: TGTGCCAGCAGCTGGGACAGCAGCTACGAGCAGTACTTC. It is translated as CASSWDSSYEQYF.

The chain links TRBV15 to TRBJ1-1; 7 positions match TRBD1. CDR3 length: 14 residues. With 4 bases clipped from V and 4 bases from J, the junction kept 6 bases outside the gene matches. Germline loops: CDR1 LNHNV, CDR2 YYDKDF (reference sequence). The CDR3 region is CATSTRQGLTEAFF. The CDR3 DNA reads TGTGCCACCAGCACGAGACAGGGACTCACTGAAGCTTTCTTT.

This rearrangement joins TRBV19 to TRBJ2-4; 8 bases are a match to TRBD2. Germline lookup yields CDR1 LNHDA and CDR2 SQIVND (reference sequence). CDR3 length: 17 residues. V lost 1 base and J lost 4; bases outside the gene matches: 9. CDR3 nucleotides: TGTGCCAGTAGTATAGTCGGGTCGGGGGGGGCAAAAAACATTCAGTACTTC. As protein: CASSIVGSGGAKNIQYF.

In this sample, this clone turned up once. V usage is TRBV7-9 and J usage is TRBJ2-1; 11 nucleotides agree with TRBD2. CDR3 length: 15 amino acids. In germline, CDR1 is SEHNR, CDR2 FQNEAQ (reference sequence). With V trimmed by 3 bases and J by 8 bases, 6 bases remained unmatched. CDR3 protein: CASSLVTSGSDEQFF. As DNA, the CDR3 is TGTGCCAGCAGCTTGGTAACTAGCGGGAGCGATGAGCAGTTCTTC.

This sequence joins TRBV7-2 and TRBJ2-1, with TRBD2 matching 9 bases. Trimming removed 0 bases from V and 2 bases from J; junction bases left unmatched: 8. In germline, CDR1 is SGHTA, CDR2 FQGNSA. This CDR3 comprises 18 residues. Here the CDR3 DNA reads TGTGCCAGCAGCTTAGCGGGGGGCGGGAGGGCCCCCTACAATGAGCAGTTCTTC. Its protein product is CASSLAGGGRAPYNEQFF.

This chain links TRBV5-1 with TRBJ2-7; D not resolved. CDR1 is SGHRS and CDR2 is YFSETQ in the germline V gene. CDR3 length: 12 amino acids. V shed 6 bases and J shed 0 bases, with 7 bases lying between them. CDR3 sequence: CASKEDSYEQYF. DNA of the CDR3: TGCGCCAGCAAAGAGGACTCCTACGAGCAGTACTTC.

This chain connects TRBV7-9 to TRBJ1-4, with D tentatively TRBD1 (5 bases). Trimming cost V 5 bases and J 4 bases, with 14 bases left between them. CDR3 length equals 15 residues. Germline V gene sequence: CDR1 SEHNR, CDR2 FQNEAQ (reference sequence). CDR3 region: CASSQWEGINEKLFF. The CDR3 nucleotides are TGTGCCAGCAGCCAATGGGAGGGGATTAATGAAAAACTGTTTTTT.

The chain combines TRBV6-1 with TRBJ2-1, with 10 bases that match TRBD1. The germline V gene encodes CDR1 MNHNS and CDR2 SASEGT. V lost 6 bases to trimming and J lost 9 bases; unmatched junction nucleotides: 8. This CDR3 comprises 14 residues. The CDR3 region has the DNA TGTGCCAGCAGCGCTACGACAGGGGGCCTTGAGCAGTTCTTC. Its translation: CASSATTGGLEQFF.

V gene TRBV28 combines with J gene TRBJ2-2; 7 bases fit TRBD1. CDR3 length: 13 residues. CDR1 is MDHEN and CDR2 is SYDVKM in the germline V gene. J gave up 2 bases and V 11 bases, and 5 bases lay outside the gene matches. CDR3 loop: CAASGGNTGELFF. DNA of the CDR3: TGTGCCGCCTCAGGGGGTAACACCGGGGAGCTGTTTTTT.

The chain has TRBV9 and TRBJ1-2; TRBD1 aligns across 7 bases. V shed 4 bases, J shed 4 bases, and the junction held 10 bases outside the gene matches. Per the germline V gene, CDR1 is SGDLS and CDR2 is YYNGEE. The CDR3 runs to 15 residues. The DNA for the CDR3 is TGTGCCAGCAGCTCAAGGACAGGAGCAGGCTATGGCTACACCTTC. Translation gives CASSSRTGAGYGYTF.

The V call is TRBV4-3, the J call TRBJ2-5; no clear D. In germline, CDR1 is LGHNA, CDR2 YSLEER. V was trimmed by 4 bases and J by 5 bases, leaving 11 bases between them. The CDR3 length is 13 residues. The CDR3 DNA reads TGCGCCAGCAGCCCGATGCTCGGCGAGACCCAGTACTTC. Translation: CASSPMLGETQYF.

This chain connects TRBV5-1 to TRBJ1-1; no clear D. Germline V gene sequence: CDR1 SGHRS, CDR2 YFSETQ. The CDR3 covers 11 residues. V was trimmed by 4 bases and J by 5 bases, leaving 6 bases between them. The CDR3 nucleotides are TGCGCCAGCAGCAAAAATACTGAAGCTTTCTTT. Encoded protein: CASSKNTEAFF.

This clone was seen just once. This sequence joins TRBV7-9 and TRBJ2-7; D remains unclear. V lost 1 base to trimming and J lost 0 bases, with 7 bases between them. The CDR3 is 14 amino acids. Per germline, CDR1 SEHNR and CDR2 FQNEAQ (reference sequence). The chain's CDR3 is CASSLEVISYEQYF. CDR3 DNA: TGTGCCAGCAGCTTAGAAGTCATCTCCTACGAGCAGTACTTC.